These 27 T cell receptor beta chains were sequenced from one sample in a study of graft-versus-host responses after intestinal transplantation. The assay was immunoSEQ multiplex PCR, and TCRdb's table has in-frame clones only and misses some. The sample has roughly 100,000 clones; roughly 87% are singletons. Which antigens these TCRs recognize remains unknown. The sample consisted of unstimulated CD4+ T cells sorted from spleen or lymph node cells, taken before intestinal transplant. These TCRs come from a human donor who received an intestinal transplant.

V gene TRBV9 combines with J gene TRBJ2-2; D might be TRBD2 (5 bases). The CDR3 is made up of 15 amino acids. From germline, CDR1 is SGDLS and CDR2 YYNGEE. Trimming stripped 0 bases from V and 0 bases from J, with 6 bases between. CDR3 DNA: TGTGCCAGCAGCGTAGAACTAGCGAACACCGGGGAGCTGTTTTTT. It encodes CASSVELANTGELFF. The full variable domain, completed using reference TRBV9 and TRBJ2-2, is DSGVTQTPKHLITATGQRVTLRCSPRSGDLSVYWYQQSLDQGLQFLIQYYNGEERAKGNILERFSAQQFPDLHSELNLSSLELGDSALYFCASSVELANTGELFFGEGSRLTVL.

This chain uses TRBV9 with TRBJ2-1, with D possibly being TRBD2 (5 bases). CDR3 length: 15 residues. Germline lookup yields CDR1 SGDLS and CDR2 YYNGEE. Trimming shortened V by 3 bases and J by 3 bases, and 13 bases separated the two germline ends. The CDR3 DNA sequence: TGTGCCAGCAGCGCACCTAGTGGAGGCTACAATGAGCAGTTCTTC. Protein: CASSAPSGGYNEQFF.

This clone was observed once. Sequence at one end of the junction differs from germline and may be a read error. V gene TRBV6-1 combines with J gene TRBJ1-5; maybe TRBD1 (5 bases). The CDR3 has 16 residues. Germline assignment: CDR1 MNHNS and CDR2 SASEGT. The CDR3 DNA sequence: TGTGCCAGCAGTGGTCAGGGAAGGGCCCTTAATCGGCCCCAGCATTTT. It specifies CASSGQGRALNRPQHF.

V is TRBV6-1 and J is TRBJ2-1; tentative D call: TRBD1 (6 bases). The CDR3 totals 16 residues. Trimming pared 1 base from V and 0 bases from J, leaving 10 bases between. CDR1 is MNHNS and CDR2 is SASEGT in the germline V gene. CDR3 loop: CASSEEQGPSYNEQFF. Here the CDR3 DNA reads TGTGCCAGCAGTGAAGAACAGGGCCCCTCCTACAATGAGCAGTTCTTC.

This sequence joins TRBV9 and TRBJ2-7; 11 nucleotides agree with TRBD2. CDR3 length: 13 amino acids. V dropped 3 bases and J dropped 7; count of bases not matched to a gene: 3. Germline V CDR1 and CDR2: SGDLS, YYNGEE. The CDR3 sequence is CASSGRLAGEQYF. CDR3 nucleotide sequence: TGTGCCAGCAGCGGGCGACTAGCGGGGGAGCAGTACTTC.

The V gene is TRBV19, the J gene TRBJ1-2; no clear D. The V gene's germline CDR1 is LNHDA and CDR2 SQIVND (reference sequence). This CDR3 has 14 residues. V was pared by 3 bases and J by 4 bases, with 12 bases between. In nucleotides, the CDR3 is TGTGCCAGTAGTATGGCCCTAGGGCCCTATGGCTACACCTTC. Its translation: CASSMALGPYGYTF.

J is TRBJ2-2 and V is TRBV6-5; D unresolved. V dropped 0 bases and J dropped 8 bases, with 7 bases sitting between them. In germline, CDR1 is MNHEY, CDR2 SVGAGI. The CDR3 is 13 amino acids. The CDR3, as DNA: TGTGCCAGCAGTTACTCGATATATGGGGAGCTGTTTTTT. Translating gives CASSYSIYGELFF.

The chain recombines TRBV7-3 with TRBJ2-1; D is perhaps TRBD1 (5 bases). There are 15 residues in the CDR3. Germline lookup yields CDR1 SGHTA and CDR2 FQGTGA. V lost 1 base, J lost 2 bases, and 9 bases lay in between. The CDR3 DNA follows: TGTGCCAGCAGCTTAATGCAGGGTACCTACAATGAGCAGTTCTTC. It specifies CASSLMQGTYNEQFF.

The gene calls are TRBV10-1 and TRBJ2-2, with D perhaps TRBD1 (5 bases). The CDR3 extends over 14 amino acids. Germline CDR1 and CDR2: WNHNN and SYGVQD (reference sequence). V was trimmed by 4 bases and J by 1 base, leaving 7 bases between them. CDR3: CASSVGQNTGELFF. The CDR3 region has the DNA TGCGCCAGCAGTGTAGGACAGAACACCGGGGAGCTGTTTTTT.

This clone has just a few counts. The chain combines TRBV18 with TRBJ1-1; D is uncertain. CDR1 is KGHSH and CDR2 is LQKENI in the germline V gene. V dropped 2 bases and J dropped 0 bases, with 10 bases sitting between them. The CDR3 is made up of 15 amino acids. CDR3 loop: CASSPTDLLNTEAFF. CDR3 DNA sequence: TGTGCCAGCTCACCAACGGACCTTTTGAACACTGAAGCTTTCTTT.

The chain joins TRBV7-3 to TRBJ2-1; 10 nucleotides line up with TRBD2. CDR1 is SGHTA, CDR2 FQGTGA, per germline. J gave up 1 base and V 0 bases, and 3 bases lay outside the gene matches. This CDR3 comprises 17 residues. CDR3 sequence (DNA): TGTGCCAGCAGCTTAACCCCTAGCGGGAGTTCCTACAATGAGCAGTTCTTC. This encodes CASSLTPSGSSYNEQFF.

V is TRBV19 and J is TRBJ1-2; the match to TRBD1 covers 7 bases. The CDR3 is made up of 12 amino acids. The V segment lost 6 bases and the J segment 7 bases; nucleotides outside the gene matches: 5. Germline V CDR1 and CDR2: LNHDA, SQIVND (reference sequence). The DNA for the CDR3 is TGTGCCAGTAGGGACAGGTGGACTGGCTACACCTTC. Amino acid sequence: CASRDRWTGYTF.

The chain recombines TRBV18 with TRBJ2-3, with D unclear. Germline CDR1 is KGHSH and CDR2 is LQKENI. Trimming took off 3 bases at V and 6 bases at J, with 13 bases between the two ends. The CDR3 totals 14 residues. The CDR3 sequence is CASSPLARYDTQYF. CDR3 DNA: TGTGCCAGCTCACCCCTGGCGAGATACGATACGCAGTATTTT.

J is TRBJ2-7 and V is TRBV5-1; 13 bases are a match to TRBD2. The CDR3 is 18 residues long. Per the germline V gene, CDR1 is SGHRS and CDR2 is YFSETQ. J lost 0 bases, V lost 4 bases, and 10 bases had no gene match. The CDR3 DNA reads TGCGCCAGCAGCCTACGACTAGCGGGGGGCGAAATCTCCTACGAGCAGTACTTC. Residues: CASSLRLAGGEISYEQYF.

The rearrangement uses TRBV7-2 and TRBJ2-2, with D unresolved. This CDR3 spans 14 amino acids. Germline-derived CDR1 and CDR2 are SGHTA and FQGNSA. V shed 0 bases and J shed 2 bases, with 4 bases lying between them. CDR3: CASSLALNTGELFF. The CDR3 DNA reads TGTGCCAGCAGCTTAGCCCTCAACACCGGGGAGCTGTTTTTT. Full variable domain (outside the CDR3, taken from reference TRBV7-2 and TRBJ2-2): GAGVSQSPSNKVTEKGKDVELRCDPISGHTALYWYRQSLGQGLEFLIYFQGNSAPDKSGLPSDRFSAERTGGSVSTLTIQRTQQEDSAVYLCASSLALNTGELFFGEGSRLTVL.

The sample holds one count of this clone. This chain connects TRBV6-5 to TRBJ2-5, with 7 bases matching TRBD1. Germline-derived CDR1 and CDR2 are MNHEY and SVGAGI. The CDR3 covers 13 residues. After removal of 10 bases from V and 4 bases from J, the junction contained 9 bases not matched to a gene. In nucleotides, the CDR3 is TGTGCCATCAGAAGGGGGCTGGGAGAGACCCAGTACTTC. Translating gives CAIRRGLGETQYF.

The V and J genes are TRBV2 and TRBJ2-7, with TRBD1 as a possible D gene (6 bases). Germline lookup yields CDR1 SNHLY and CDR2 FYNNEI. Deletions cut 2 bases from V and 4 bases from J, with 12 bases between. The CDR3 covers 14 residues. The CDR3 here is CASSETGPRYEQYF. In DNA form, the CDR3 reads TGTGCCAGCAGTGAAACAGGGCCAAGGTACGAGCAGTACTTC.

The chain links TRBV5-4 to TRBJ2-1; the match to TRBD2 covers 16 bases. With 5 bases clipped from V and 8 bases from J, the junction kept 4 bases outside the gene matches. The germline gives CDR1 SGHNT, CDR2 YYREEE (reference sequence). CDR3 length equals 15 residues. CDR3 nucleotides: TGTGCCAGCAGGGGACTAGCGGGGGGGTCTGATGAGCAGTTCTTC. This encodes CASRGLAGGSDEQFF.

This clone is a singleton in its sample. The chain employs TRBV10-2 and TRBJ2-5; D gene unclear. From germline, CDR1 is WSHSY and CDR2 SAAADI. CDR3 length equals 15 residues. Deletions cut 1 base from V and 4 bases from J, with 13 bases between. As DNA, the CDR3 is TGCGCCAGCAGTGAGTATTCTGGACCCACAGAGACCCAGTACTTC. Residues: CASSEYSGPTETQYF.

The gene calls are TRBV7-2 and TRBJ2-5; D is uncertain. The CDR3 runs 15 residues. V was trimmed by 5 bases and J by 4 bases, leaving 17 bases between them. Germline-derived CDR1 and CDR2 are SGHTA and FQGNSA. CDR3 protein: CASSPRRGTRETQYF. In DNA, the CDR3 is TGTGCCAGCAGCCCCAGGAGAGGCACGAGAGAGACCCAGTACTTC.

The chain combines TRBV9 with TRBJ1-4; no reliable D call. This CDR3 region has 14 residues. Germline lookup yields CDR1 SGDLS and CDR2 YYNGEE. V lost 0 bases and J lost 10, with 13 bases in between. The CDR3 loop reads CASSVAPTGRKLFF. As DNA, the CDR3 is TGTGCCAGCAGCGTAGCTCCTACCGGACGAAAACTGTTTTTT.

The CDR3 reads CASRGQASSPLHF. CDR3 DNA: TGTGCCAGCCGTGGACAGGCTAGCTCACCCCTCCACTTT. The J gene is TRBJ1-6, the V gene TRBV6-5; 7 nucleotides agree with TRBD1. CDR1 is MNHEY and CDR2 is SVGAGI in the germline V gene. CDR3 length equals 13 residues. Trimming removed 8 bases from V and 10 bases from J; junction bases left unmatched: 8.

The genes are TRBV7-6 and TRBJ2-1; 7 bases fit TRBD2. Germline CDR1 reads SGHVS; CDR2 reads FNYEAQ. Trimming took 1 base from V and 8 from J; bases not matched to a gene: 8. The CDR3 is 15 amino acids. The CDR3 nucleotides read TGTGCCAGCAGCTTAGTACCCGGACTAGAGCATGAGCAGTTCTTC. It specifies CASSLVPGLEHEQFF.

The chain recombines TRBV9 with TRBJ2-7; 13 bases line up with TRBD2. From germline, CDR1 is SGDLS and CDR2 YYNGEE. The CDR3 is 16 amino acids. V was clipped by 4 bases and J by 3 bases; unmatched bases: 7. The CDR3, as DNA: TGTGCCAGCAGCAAGGGACTAGCGGGACAGTACTACGAGCAGTACTTC. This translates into CASSKGLAGQYYEQYF.

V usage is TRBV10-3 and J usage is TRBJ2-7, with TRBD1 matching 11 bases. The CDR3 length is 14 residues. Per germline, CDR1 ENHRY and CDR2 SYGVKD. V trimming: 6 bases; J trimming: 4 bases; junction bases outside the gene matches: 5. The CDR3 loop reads CAISPGTGGYEQYF. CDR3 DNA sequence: TGTGCCATCAGCCCCGGGACAGGGGGGTACGAGCAGTACTTC.

Written as DNA, the CDR3 is TGTGCCAGCAGCTTGGCGGGTAGAAAGGGTACGCAGTATTTT. Protein sequence: CASSLAGRKGTQYF. The chain employs TRBV5-6 and TRBJ2-3; D is unclear. This CDR3 is built from 14 residues. With 0 bases removed from V and 8 bases from J, the gap between germline ends came to 13 bases. Germline-derived CDR1 and CDR2 are SGHDT and YYEEEE.

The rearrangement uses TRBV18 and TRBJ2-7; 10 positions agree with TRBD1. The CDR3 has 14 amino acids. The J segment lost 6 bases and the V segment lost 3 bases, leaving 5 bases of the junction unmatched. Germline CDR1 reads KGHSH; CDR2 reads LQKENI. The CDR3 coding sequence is TGTGCCAGCTCACCCGGGACAGGGGCGGTCGAGCAGTACTTC. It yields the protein CASSPGTGAVEQYF. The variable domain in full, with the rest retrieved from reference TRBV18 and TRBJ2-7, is NAGVMQNPRHLVRRRGQEARLRCSPMKGHSHVYWYRQLPEEGLKFMVYLQKENIIDESGMPKERFSAEFPKEGPSILRIQQVVRGDSAAYFCASSPGTGAVEQYFGPGTRLTVT.